This T cell receptor beta chain emerged from a study of blood T cell repertoires in COVID-19. Assay: immunoSEQ multiplex PCR; the TCRdb copy retains only in-frame clones and omits some. The table has about 170,000 clones, about 74% seen once. Germline V gives CDR1 LGHDT, CDR2 YNNKEL (reference sequence). Trimming at V came to 6 bases and at J to 3 bases, leaving 4 bases not matched to a gene. This CDR3 has 14 residues. The genes are TRBV3-1 (or the pseudogene TRBV3-2) and TRBJ2-5; 10 bases match TRBD1. The TCR comes from a woman aged 80 or over with acute or convalescent COVID-19. Sequencing was performed on peripheral blood. In DNA form, the CDR3 reads TGTGCCAGCAGTATAGGGACAGGGGAAGAGACCCAGTACTTC. Amino acids: CASSIGTGEETQYF.